What follows are 24 T cell receptor beta chains derived from one specimen sequenced in a study of PD-L1 blockade in urothelial cancer. Time point reported: peripheral blood 6 weeks after treatment start. Only in-frame clones appear in the TCRdb table, and some are missing; sequencing was by immunoSEQ multiplex PCR. The table has about 45,000 clones, approximately 78% seen once. The sequencing here drew on PBMCs, taken around atezolizumab (anti-PD-L1) treatment. The receptors were gathered from a man aged 55 to 69 with urothelial cancer.

The chain uses TRBV9 and TRBJ1-3; a weak D match, TRBD1 (6 bases). CDR1 SGDLS and CDR2 YYNGEE come from the germline V gene. Trimming pared 3 bases from V and 3 bases from J, leaving 19 bases between. The CDR3 spans 17 residues. The CDR3 spells CASSAEGGAISGNTIYF. DNA of the CDR3: TGTGCCAGCAGCGCGGAAGGGGGGGCGATTAGTGGAAACACCATATATTTT.

J is TRBJ2-3 and V is TRBV10-3; 8 positions agree with TRBD2. Looked up from germline, CDR1 is ENHRY and CDR2 is SYGVKD. The CDR3 is 14 amino acids. The junction had 2 bases not matched to a gene; V was cut back by 4 bases and J by 2 bases. For the CDR3, the DNA is TGTGCCATCAGTGCGGGACTAGACACAGATACGCAGTATTTT. It encodes CAISAGLDTDTQYF.

The chain joins TRBV19 to TRBJ1-4; 11 nucleotides align to TRBD1. The V gene's germline CDR1 is LNHDA and CDR2 SQIVND (reference sequence). The CDR3 runs 15 residues. The junction had 7 bases not matched to a gene; V was cut back by 7 bases and J by 6 bases. The CDR3: CASTAPGQGDEKLFF. In nucleotides, the CDR3 is TGTGCCAGTACCGCCCCGGGACAGGGGGATGAAAAACTGTTTTTT.

In its sample, this clone was seen a few times. The chain links TRBV21-1 to TRBJ1-1; TRBD1 is the table's D call, not checked against the DNA. TRBV21-1 is a pseudogene segment. This CDR3 is built from 13 residues. The CDR3 DNA sequence: TGTGCCAGCATGGTCAGGGTGAACACTGAAGCTTTCTTT. Protein: CASMVRVNTEAFF.

The chain is built from TRBV4-3 and TRBJ2-2; D possibly corresponds to TRBD1 (5 bases). Germline-derived CDR1 and CDR2 are LGHNA and YSLEER. The CDR3 length is 17 residues. Trimming took off 1 base at V and 0 bases at J, with 12 bases between the two ends. CDR3 coding DNA: TGCGCCAGCAGCCAAGTGAATCCAGGGCCGAACACCGGGGAGCTGTTTTTT. It is translated as CASSQVNPGPNTGELFF.

The chain uses TRBV14 and TRBJ2-3, with D perhaps TRBD1 (6 bases). V was cut by 0 bases and J by 0 bases, with 10 bases left in between. The CDR3 runs 16 residues. Germline V gene data show CDR1 as SGHDN and CDR2 as FVKESK. In DNA form, the CDR3 reads TGTGCCAGCAGCCAAGAGACAGGTTCTAGCACAGATACGCAGTATTTT. This translates into CASSQETGSSTDTQYF.

The table lists this clone with a few counts. The chain has TRBV27 and TRBJ1-2, with a tentative D call TRBD1 (6 bases). CDR1 and CDR2 from the germline V gene are MNHEY and SMNVEV (reference sequence). The CDR3 has 13 amino acids. Trimming shortened V by 6 bases and J by 4 bases, and 12 bases separated the two germline ends. The CDR3 DNA is TGTGCCAGCAGCCCAGGGGTCGGCTATGGCTACACCTTC. This codes for CASSPGVGYGYTF.

A single count supports this clone. The J gene is TRBJ1-4, the V gene TRBV28; 9 bases fit TRBD1. The J segment lost 7 bases and the V segment lost 2 bases, leaving 2 bases of the junction unmatched. From germline, CDR1 is MDHEN and CDR2 SYDVKM. The CDR3 has 14 amino acids. The CDR3 DNA reads as TGTGCCAGCAGTTTAAGGGGACAGGGTGAAAAACTGTTTTTT. This gives the protein CASSLRGQGEKLFF.

The V gene is TRBV6-4, the J gene TRBJ1-2, with no clear D. The germline V gene encodes CDR1 MRHNA and CDR2 SNTAGT. The CDR3 has 15 amino acids. The ends were cut back, 6 bases at V and 8 bases at J, with 22 bases in the middle. DNA of the CDR3: TGTGCCAGCAGCGAGGAGGTGACGAAAGGTTACGGCTACACCTTC. This codes for CASSEEVTKGYGYTF.

V and J are TRBV6-5 and TRBJ1-2, with D possibly being TRBD1 (5 bases). Germline V gene lookup returns CDR1 MNHEY and CDR2 SVGAGI. This CDR3 is 13 amino acids long. Trimming stripped 2 bases from V and 5 bases from J, with 9 bases between. CDR3: CASSYRGGYGYTF. The DNA for the CDR3 is TGTGCCAGCAGTTACAGGGGCGGTTATGGCTACACCTTC.

The CDR3 loop is CASSLDGGGANTGELFF. In DNA, the CDR3 is TGTGCCAGCAGCTTAGATGGGGGGGGAGCGAACACCGGGGAGCTGTTTTTT. The chain joins TRBV11-2 to TRBJ2-2; TRBD2 agrees at 7 bases. CDR1 and CDR2 (germline): SGHAT, FQNNGV. The length of the CDR3 is 17 residues. The ends lost 0 bases at V and 0 bases at J; junction bases unmatched: 4.

The chain is built from TRBV7-9 and TRBJ1-4; D call uncertain. The CDR3 totals 12 residues. Trimming shortened V by 2 bases and J by 8 bases, and 6 bases separated the two germline ends. Germline loops: CDR1 SEHNR, CDR2 FQNEAQ (reference sequence). CDR3 DNA: TGTGCCAGCAGCTTAAGCGGGGAAAAACTGTTTTTT. Encoded protein: CASSLSGEKLFF.

This rearrangement joins TRBV7-8 to TRBJ2-5, with D tentatively TRBD1 (6 bases). Germline V gene sequence: CDR1 SGHVS, CDR2 FQNEAQ. Between the trimmed V and J ends, which lost 2 bases and 5 bases, there was a span of 9 bases. The CDR3 has 13 residues. The DNA for the CDR3 is TGTGCCAGCAGCTTAAACAGGGCGGAGACCCAGTACTTC. This encodes CASSLNRAETQYF.

V is TRBV29-1 and J is TRBJ1-1; TRBD1 aligns across 8 bases. Looked up from germline, CDR1 is SQVTM and CDR2 is ANQGSEA. The CDR3 is made up of 12 amino acids. J gave up 11 bases and V 1 base, and 6 bases lay outside the gene matches. The CDR3 reads CSVEGQGAGAFF. The DNA of the CDR3 is TGCAGCGTTGAAGGGCAGGGGGCCGGTGCTTTCTTT.

V usage is TRBV6-1 and J usage is TRBJ1-4; D unresolved. CDR3 size: 11 residues. V lost 8 bases, J lost 8 bases, and 9 bases lay in between. The V gene's germline CDR1 is MNHNS and CDR2 SASEGT. The CDR3 sequence: CASLRGEKLFF. DNA for the CDR3: TGTGCCAGCCTCCGGGGAGAAAAACTGTTTTTT.

V and J are TRBV6-5 and TRBJ2-3; 8 bases agree with TRBD2. This CDR3 comprises 14 residues. The J segment lost 6 bases and the V segment lost 6 bases, leaving 8 bases of the junction unmatched. The germline V gene encodes CDR1 MNHEY and CDR2 SVGAGI. For the CDR3, the DNA is TGTGCCAGCAGGTCTCGGGGGGGGCTGGATACGCAGTATTTT. It yields the protein CASRSRGGLDTQYF.

In the case of this clone: The germline gene is not matched at one end of the junction; a read error may be the cause. The chain carries TRBV6-1 and TRBJ2-4; possible D gene TRBD1, 5 bases. CDR3 length: 16 amino acids. CDR1 is MNHNS, CDR2 SASEGT, per germline. Here the CDR3 DNA reads TGTGCCAGAAGTGAACTCAGGGTACTAGCCAAAAACATTCAGTACTTC. Its protein product is CARSELRVLAKNIQYF.

This clone was recorded once. This sequence joins TRBV6-6 and TRBJ1-5; TRBD1 aligns across 11 bases. Germline loops: CDR1 MNHNY, CDR2 SVGAGI (reference sequence). V lost 5 bases and J lost 6; bases outside the gene matches: 9. This CDR3 has 16 amino acids. CDR3: CASSPGQGASGQPQHF. CDR3 coding DNA: TGTGCCAGCAGTCCCGGACAGGGGGCGTCGGGTCAGCCCCAGCATTTT.

CDR3 nucleotides: TGTGCCAGCAGCTTGTCCGGGGGAGGGGTCACAGATACGCAGTATTTT. This sequence encodes CASSLSGGGVTDTQYF. This chain links TRBV5-6 with TRBJ2-3; the match to TRBD2 covers 7 bases. Germline CDR1 SGHDT, CDR2 YYEEEE. The junction had 7 bases not matched to a gene; V was cut back by 1 base and J by 2 bases. CDR3 length equals 16 residues.

The chain is built from TRBV6-1 and TRBJ1-2, with D perhaps matching TRBD1 (5 bases). V was shortened by 8 bases and J by 4 bases, with 11 bases between the two germline ends. In germline, CDR1 is MNHNS, CDR2 SASEGT. The CDR3 covers 12 residues. Here the CDR3 reads CASARDSYGYTF. CDR3 in DNA: TGTGCCAGCGCCCGGGACTCCTATGGCTACACCTTC.

The V gene is TRBV19, the J gene TRBJ2-7; the match to TRBD1 covers 7 bases. The junction had 6 bases not matched to a gene; V was cut back by 1 base and J by 0 bases. The CDR3 has 16 amino acids. Looked up from germline, CDR1 is LNHDA and CDR2 is SQIVND (reference sequence). The CDR3 nucleotides are TGTGCCAGTAGTATAGTAGGGGGCTGGAACTCCTACGAGCAGTACTTC. The encoded protein is CASSIVGGWNSYEQYF.

The chain has TRBV29-1 and TRBJ2-1, with TRBD2 matching over 12 bases. Germline loops: CDR1 SQVTM, CDR2 ANQGSEA. J gave up 9 bases and V 4 bases, and 7 bases lay outside the gene matches. The CDR3 has 14 amino acids. CDR3 protein: CSVGASGRVGEQFF. In DNA, the CDR3 is TGCAGCGTTGGGGCTAGCGGGAGGGTGGGTGAGCAGTTCTTC.

Only a few counts were recorded for this clone. This chain links TRBV4-2 with TRBJ2-2, with 10 nucleotides matching TRBD2. Trimming removed 0 bases from V and 5 bases from J; junction bases left unmatched: 12. Germline assignment: CDR1 LGHNA and CDR2 YNFKEQ. CDR3 size: 19 residues. The CDR3 is CASSQELRIAGGRTGELFF. The CDR3 DNA follows: TGTGCCAGCAGCCAAGAGTTGAGAATAGCGGGGGGCCGAACCGGGGAGCTGTTTTTT.

CDR3 nucleotide sequence: TGTGCCAGTAGTCGAGCGGGAGGCAATTACAATGAGCAGTTCTTC. Translation gives CASSRAGGNYNEQFF. The genes are TRBV19 and TRBJ2-1, with 9 bases matching TRBD2. Germline assignment: CDR1 LNHDA and CDR2 SQIVND (reference sequence). The junction had 6 bases not matched to a gene; V was cut back by 5 bases and J by 4 bases. The CDR3 length is 15 residues.